This TCR beta chain was recovered during a study of cytomegalovirus exposure and HLA in healthy donors (TCRdb year 2017). Broadly, across the study: An earlier analysis of around 600 of the donors reported about 250 Gb of sequence data and roughly 110 million unique TCR beta sequences from roughly 200 million T cells. The T cell repertoires of 666 subjects were profiled by immunosequencing and related to cytomegalovirus serostatus. An early release that covered about 600 HLA-typed donors contained approximately 320 gigabases of sequencing data and tens of millions of unique TCR sequences. Donor age, sex, ethnicity and CMV serostatus were compiled alongside the repertoire data. Among 398 genotyped donors of the cohort, an average of approximately 240,000 unique TCR beta nucleotide sequences were sequenced per donor, around 20% of them non-productive. The aim of the study was to test whether cataloging public T cell receptors could identify signatures of past pathogen exposure. Every discovery cohort repertoire had been produced on one sequencing platform. A later genetic analysis used genome-wide SNP genotypes for about three fifths of the 666 donors, treating that subset as a discovery cohort. Rather than drawing on any new phenotypic data, the later analysis identified candidate immune exposures from TCR beta sequences and the way those sequences occurred across donors. In a later analysis, previously published TCR beta repertoires from several hundred donors were re-analyzed and high-resolution HLA genotyping was added so that TCR occurrence patterns could be studied. Typing coverage varied by locus: about 620-630 donors for A, B, C, DRB1 and DQB1; more than 500 for DQA1; approximately 610 for DPA1; fewer than 480 for DPB1. To predict cytomegalovirus infection status, the study brought together high-throughput TCR immunosequencing, statistical association of individual TCRs with disease status, and machine learning. To decide whether each TCR beta V gene segment behaved as functional or pseudogenic, an earlier analysis of approximately 620 of the donors relied on high-throughput TCR beta sequencing. Four to six DR-DQ haplotypes were handled as single units for association and clustering, since linkage in the cohort was strong. Class I and class II HLA loci were covered by the typing at four-digit resolution. A separate validation cohort of roughly 130 different subjects was used in addition to the 666-subject first cohort. Of the 300 to 400 genotyped donors, 65% to 90% fell in the genetic ancestry cluster associated with self-reported Caucasian donors.

In total, roughly 670 healthy bone marrow donors made up the cohort. All cohort members were sampled while nominally healthy, although unrecorded immune exposures were likely present. The donor was CMV seropositive and belonged to the group of 270 or so seropositive cohort members. A peripheral blood sample was provided by each donor, and peripheral blood mononuclear cells were used for TCR beta sequencing. The Qiagen DNeasy Blood Extraction Kit was used to extract genomic DNA from the blood cell samples. For CDR1 and CDR2, the germline V gene lists SNHLY and FYNNEI. V drops 7 bases and J drops 4 bases, leaving 13 bases in between. The CDR3 goes from the cysteine to the phenylalanine over 13 residues. CDR3 DNA only is kept here, 39 bases in frame from base 1. Of note for this clone: Its antigen is currently not known. There are no base qualities to consult, and no much larger clone falls within one base.

General findings and caveats noted by the study authors: Three of the identified cytomegalovirus-associated TCR beta chains were confirmed in vitro to be specific for cytomegalovirus antigens. Because counts were too low, 15 to 20 rarely observed V segments, including chromosome 9 orphons, were left out of the earlier analysis of approximately 580 of the donors. Strong co-occurrence of HLA alleles, especially DR and DQ, made assigning TCR associations to individual alleles difficult. The only immune exposure information available for the cohort was CMV serostatus. Cytomegalovirus status was reported to be diagnosed by the classifier with high specificity and sensitivity in both the original and validation cohorts. A further reported finding was that TCR beta sequences accurately predicted the HLA-A and HLA-B alleles for most subjects in the first cohort. An association between a missense DCLRE1C variant and V-gene and J-gene trimming of TCR beta chains was found in a later genetic analysis and replicated in an independent cohort. Because the 87-base-pair reads could not distinguish some IMGT-functional V segments, including TRBV6-2 and TRBV6-3, those segments were excluded. It was suggested by the authors that the approach could potentially be generalized to other disease states and immunological phenotypes. Compared with the roughly 720-donor mean, donors in an Asian-associated ancestry cluster had fewer N-insertions in productive TCRs, according to a later genetic analysis. Because some donors lacked HLA typing at each locus, the association tests relied only on the typed subset. The study gave a list of under 200 TCR beta chains associated with cytomegalovirus. In a later analysis, most CMV-associated TCR beta chains were found to appear HLA-restricted, with HLA associations seemingly driven largely by CMV exposure. Compared with equally common non-associated chains, HLA-associated TCR beta chains in a later analysis were more clonally expanded and had lower generation probabilities. A later analysis found that TCR association rates varied across HLA loci, with DRB1 alleles showing the most associated TCRs and HLA-C alleles the fewest. Roughly uniform sequencing depth across donors was assumed in presence/absence analyses, although this assumption may not hold. Only TCR beta chains were sequenced in this cohort, and the absence of alpha or paired-chain data limited detectable features. At a false discovery rate of 0.05, a later analysis linked about 17,000 TCR beta sequences to specific HLA alleles. In a later analysis, several top co-occurrence clusters were reported to appear linked to parvovirus B19, influenza, CMV and Epstein-Barr virus. Across donors, most TCR sequences were observed very rarely, whereas some public TCRs were present in many individuals. Correlated functional status among segregating V segments might reflect linkage disequilibrium, but an unknown experimental factor could not be ruled out. In an earlier analysis of more than 500 of the donors, most TCR beta V segments appeared in productive rearrangements about 90% or about 30% of the time, broadly matching IMGT annotations. A cluster of highly shared sequence variants was judged likely to be a technical artifact of the sequencing pipeline.

The library was prepared using the immunoSEQ multiplex PCR assay. The multiplex PCR relied on a mix of 60 forward primers for TCR Vbeta segments and 13 reverse primers for TCR Jbeta segments. A multiplex PCR assay on genomic DNA amplified the CDR3 region of rearranged TCR beta genes. The Illumina HiSeq System was used to sequence the amplified TCR beta libraries as 87-base-pair reads. Processing in the source paper ran as follows. Across the roughly 700 repertoires, a later analysis counted some 81 million unique TCR beta chains, roughly 11 million of which were shared by at least two donors. To remove PCR and sequencing errors, raw reads were error-corrected and collapsed into unique sequences using a nearest-neighbor algorithm that merged closely related sequences. CDR3 sequences were aligned to IMGT reference sequences to assign V, D and J gene segments. For a sequence to be retained, a match of at least six nucleotides to both a V gene segment and a J gene segment was required. A rearrangement was called productive if the CDR3 had no stop codons and remained in frame with V and J, and every other rearrangement was called non-productive. CDR3 was defined by IMGT convention, running from the second conserved V-encoded cysteine to the conserved J-encoded phenylalanine. Sequences without an unambiguous match to a single V gene segment were excluded from the earlier analysis of about 640 of the donors. In an earlier analysis of a few hundred of the donors, V segments were called functional above 56.7% productive rearrangements and were called segregating when the between-donor standard deviation exceeded 5%. To diagnose cytomegalovirus status from the catalog of TCR beta chain sequences, a statistical classification framework was built. In a later analysis, V and J genes were assigned by comparing TCR nucleotide sequences against IMGT/GENE-DB human TR gene sequences. A later analysis assigned CDR3 sequences and most-parsimonious VDJ recombination scenarios with the TCRdist pipeline. A later analysis defined each TCR beta chain by its CDR3 amino acid sequence plus V-gene family, and excluded reads lacking a unique V-gene family. To address suspected cross-contamination and a sequencing artifact, a later analysis removed around 590 highly shared, low-generation-probability nucleotide sequences. In a later analysis, a clonal expansion index was calculated for each public chain from normalized within-repertoire ranks of inferred template counts. In a later analysis, generation probabilities were computed with a VDJ recombination model fitted to out-of-frame rearrangements, and the resulting probabilities were checked against IGoR. A later analysis scored TCR-TCR, TCR-HLA and TCR-CMV co-occurrence with hypergeometric tests, applying a repertoire-size bias correction to TCR pairs. To estimate false discovery rates, a later analysis permuted the HLA or CMV assignments 20 times. A later analysis grouped co-occurring TCRs with DBSCAN, adding TCRdist sequence similarity when clustering within HLA-allele-positive subsets. Co-occurrence clustering excluded repertoires with fewer than 30,000 or more than 120,000 public chains, plus five with anomalous nucleotide sharing. TCRdb carries this immuneACCESS record with in-frame sequences only. Its versions omit some clonotypes, under half of them owing to an unresolved V gene in the studies checked, with the rest unexplained. The DNA was the basis for D and trimming; V, J and clone size are from that table. This sample holds about 130,000 clones; less than 85% were observed only once. The biggest ten clones account for approximately 10% of the sample.

The TCR originated in a man younger than 45 in good health and CMV-seropositive. The chain was built from TRBV2 and TRBJ1-1; the D gene is perhaps TRBD1, on 6 matching bases. Source material: PBMCs. The CDR3 protein: CASTLDRSTEAFF. The sequenced DNA: TGTGCCAGCACCCTAGACAGGTCCACTGAAGCTTTCTTT.